The entry below gives a single T cell receptor (beta chain) sequence along with its context. This entry belongs to a study of ipilimumab plus nivolumab after autologous stem cell transplantation. Only in-frame clones appear in the TCRdb table, and some are missing; sequencing was by immunoSEQ multiplex PCR. This table holds tens of thousands of clones, roughly 92% found once. Checkpoint therapy with ipilimumab 1 mg/kg began 14 to 28 days after transplant. Dosing: nivolumab 3 mg/kg IV, weeks 1, 4, 7, 10, then every two weeks to week 26. Germline V gives CDR1 MNHNY, CDR2 SVGAGI (reference sequence). With 7 bases clipped from V and 2 bases from J, the junction kept 6 bases outside the gene matches. This CDR3 has 15 residues.

This chain joins TRBV6-6 and TRBJ2-3; 10 bases match TRBD1. The sample was PBMCs, taken in a trial of ipilimumab plus nivolumab as post-transplant consolidation. The receptor was isolated from a male donor with multiple myeloma. CDR3 bases: TGTGCCAGCACTACCGGGACAGGGGTCACAGATACGCAGTATTTT. This sequence encodes CASTTGTGVTDTQYF.